The T cell receptor beta chain described here comes from a study of CD8 T cells in Susac syndrome. Negative isolation was used for CD8+ and CD4+ T cells and FACS enrichment for TEMRA cells. After extraction with the RNeasy kit, about 0.5 to 1 ug of the RNA was reverse transcribed using random hexamers. The amplification used immunoSEQ multiplex PCR on TCR beta CDR3; it spanned 54 Vbeta and 13 Jbeta. TCRdb re-analysed the immunoSEQ multiplex PCR reads in MiXCR, keeping a single row per CDR3 protein. The data show roughly 200,000 distinct CDR3 sequences, roughly 94% seen once. This CDR3 is built from 14 residues. Germline V gene data show CDR1 as MNHEY and CDR2 as SMNVEV (reference sequence). The V end lost 6 bases, the J end lost 6 bases, and 15 bases lay between the germline ends.

The clonotype originates from a human donor in good health. This sequence joins TRBV27 and TRBJ1-5, with D perhaps matching TRBD1 (5 bases). What was sequenced was CD4+ T cells from PBMCs. Written as DNA, the CDR3 is TGTGCCAGCAGCTTTACCGCAGGGAGTCAGCCCCAGCATTTT. Translating it yields CASSFTAGSQPQHF.